Listed below are T cell receptor beta chains from one sample, sequenced in a study of circulating CD8 cells and anti-PD-1 response in melanoma. TCRdb redid the calling of the reads with MiXCR, one entry per CDR3 protein. The sample carries about a thousand distinct CDR3 sequences, under 7% recorded once. The sequencing used CD8+ T cells from PBMCs, collected at baseline or after one month of anti-PD-1 therapy (not recorded which). These receptors came from a human donor with melanoma. The CDR3 runs from the conserved cysteine through the conserved F or W. The order of the fields is J gene, CDR3 length, D gene, V gene, clone size, CDR3 DNA, CDR3 protein. D genes are given only for firm matches. Only some rows state a clone size, as once, few, many or a class for expanded clones.

>TRBJ2-2|17|-|TRBV19|medium-sized
TGTGCCAGTCTGGCAGGGGTGCATTCCCTAAACGCCGGGGAGCTGTTTTTT
CASLAGVHSLNAGELFF
>TRBJ2-7|15|-|TRBV20-1|medium-sized
TGCAGTGCTAGAGATGTGGCAAGAATGTCCTACGAGCAGTACTTC
CSARDVARMSYEQYF
>TRBJ2-7|17|TRBD2|TRBV5-1|-
TGCGCCAGCAGCTTGGCCTGGCGGGAGGCCCCCTCCCACGAGCAGTACTTC
CASSLAWREAPSHEQYF
>TRBJ2-7|14|-|TRBV20-1|medium-sized
TGCAGTGCTAGACCCCGACTAGCTACAGGGGAGCAGTACTTC
CSARPRLATGEQYF
>TRBJ1-1|12|-|TRBV7-9|few
TGTGCCAGCAGTCCGTCGGACACTGAAGCTTTCTTT
CASSPSDTEAFF
>TRBJ2-1|13|TRBD2|TRBV19|large
TGTGCCAGTAGAGAGCTAGCGGGAGCTGAGCAGTTCTTC
CASRELAGAEQFF
>TRBJ2-7|13|TRBD1|TRBV29-1|large
TGCAGCGTTAGACAGGGGGCGGCCTACGAGCAGTACTTC
CSVRQGAAYEQYF
>TRBJ1-1|13|-|TRBV19|-
TGTGCCAGTAGTAACAGACCGAACACTGAAACCTTCTTT
CASSNRPNTETFF
>TRBJ1-3|14|-|TRBV6-6|medium-sized
TGTGCCAGCAGTACTCAAGGGCCTGGAAACACCATATATTTT
CASSTQGPGNTIYF
>TRBJ2-5|17|TRBD2|TRBV4-1|large
TGCGCCAGCAGCCACCCACTAGCGGGGTATCGGCAAGAGACCCAGTACTTC
CASSHPLAGYRQETQYF
>TRBJ2-7|10|-|TRBV29-1|large
TGCAGCGTTCAGGGCTACGAGCAGTACTTC
CSVQGYEQYF
>TRBJ2-7|14|TRBD1|TRBV7-9|medium-sized
TGTGCCAGCAGCTTAAAGGGGGCGAGGAACGAGCAGTACTTC
CASSLKGARNEQYF
>TRBJ2-2|14|-|TRBV5-4|medium-sized
TGTGCCAGCAGCTTGGTGGGGAACACCGGGGAGCTGTTTTTT
CASSLVGNTGELFF
>TRBJ1-1|13|-|TRBV28|medium-sized
TGTGCCAGCAGTTTAACAGGACTGGCTGAAGCTTTCTTT
CASSLTGLAEAFF
>TRBJ2-3|15|TRBD1|TRBV9|large
TGTGCCAGCAGTCTGGGACAGGTGTTCACAGATACGCAGTATTTT
CASSLGQVFTDTQYF
>TRBJ2-2|14|-|TRBV12-5|large
TGTGCTAGTGGTTTGTGGGCGAACACCGGGGAGCTGTTTTTT
CASGLWANTGELFF
>TRBJ1-1|14|-|TRBV27|large
TGTGCCAGCAGACCCGCGGAGTTTGACACTGAAGCTTTCTTT
CASRPAEFDTEAFF
>TRBJ2-7|11|-|TRBV28|few
TGTGCCAGCAGATCCAGGGTCGAGCAGTACTTC
CASRSRVEQYF
>TRBJ2-7|12|-|TRBV9|medium-sized
TGTGCCAGCAGCCTAACCGGGGGCGAGCAGTACTTC
CASSLTGGEQYF
>TRBJ1-4|16|-|TRBV23-1|large
TGCGCCAGCAGTACTGGTCCTTGGGGTGAGGAGGAAAAACTGTTTTTT
CASSTGPWGEEEKLFF
>TRBJ2-1|13|-|TRBV20-1|medium-sized
TGCAGTGCCCCGAGACACCGTGCTGATGAGCAGTTCTTC
CSAPRHRADEQFF
>TRBJ1-5|14|-|TRBV6-5|medium-sized
TGTGCCAGCACCTTTCTACCGGGGGGCCAGCCCCAGCATTTT
CASTFLPGGQPQHF
>TRBJ2-1|14|-|TRBV28|-
TGTGCCAGCAGCCTTCGACAATCACGGGATGAGCAGTTCTTC
CASSLRQSRDEQFF
>TRBJ1-5|16|-|TRBV27|large
TGTGCCAGCAGGCCCGCCGGGGGATATAGCAATCAGCCCCAGCATTTT
CASRPAGGYSNQPQHF
>TRBJ2-3|14|-|TRBV14|large
TGTGCCAGCAGCCAAGCCCCCGAGGGCGATACGCAGTATTTT
CASSQAPEGDTQYF
>TRBJ2-1|14|TRBD2|TRBV7-9|large
TGTGCCAGCAGGGGACTAGCGGGTGCGTTAGAGCAGTTCTTC
CASRGLAGALEQFF
>TRBJ2-7|14|-|TRBV9|medium-sized
TGTGCCAGCAGCGGTGGGGGCCCCGGTTACGAGCAGTACTTC
CASSGGGPGYEQYF
>TRBJ2-1|16|TRBD1|TRBV2|large
TGTGCCAGCAGTGAAACGCGGGACAGGCACTACAATGAGCAGTTCTTC
CASSETRDRHYNEQFF
>TRBJ2-7|15|TRBD2|TRBV27|medium-sized
TGTGCCAACAGTGGGGGACTAGCGTTGGTCTACGAGCAGTACTTC
CANSGGLALVYEQYF